The 32 T cell receptor beta chains below all came from one sample that was sequenced in a study of tumor and adjacent non-tumor tissue in lung cancer. The library came from three nested PCR rounds adapted from ARM-PCR protocols. MiXCR was run by TCRdb on the multiplex PCR reads, yielding one entry per CDR3 protein. The repertoire consists of 60,000 to 65,000 distinct CDR3 sequences, with roughly two thirds occurring once and the leading ten covering around 33%. This sample's RNA came from whole unsorted tissue. Distant lung tissue was collected more than 3 cm away from the tumor edge. Sequenced: distant non-tumor lung tissue. Source of these receptors: a man between 65 and 85 years old with non-small cell lung cancer.

The chain recombines TRBV7-9 with TRBJ1-1, with D tentatively TRBD1 (6 bases). V was trimmed by 6 bases and J by 4 bases, leaving 15 bases between them. The germline gives CDR1 SEHNR, CDR2 FQNEAQ (reference sequence). The CDR3 length is 14 residues. The CDR3 DNA is TGTGCCAGCAGAACAGGGTGGGGTGCCACTGAAGCTTTCTTT. Residues: CASRTGWGATEAFF.

About this clonotype: Mismatch with germline at one junction end may stem from a read error. This chain links TRBV29-1 with TRBJ2-5; D remains unclear. Germline V gene sequence: CDR1 SQVTM, CDR2 ANQGSEA. The CDR3 consists of 11 residues. CDR3 protein: CSIGVVETQNF. The CDR3 coding sequence is TGCAGCATTGGAGTGGTAGAGACCCAGAACTTC.

The chain couples TRBV29-1 to TRBJ2-2; no definite D call. The V gene's germline CDR1 is SQVTM and CDR2 ANQGSEA. Deletions cut 3 bases from V and 3 bases from J, with 8 bases between. This CDR3 is 13 amino acids long. The CDR3 DNA follows: TGCAGCGTTGAGATATCCTACACCGGGGAGCTGTTTTTT. Protein sequence: CSVEISYTGELFF.

Concerning this clonotype: One base away lies a much larger clone, so this may be a sequencing read error. CDR3 amino acids: CASGALGYHGPNSPLHF. The CDR3 DNA reads as TGTGCCAGCGGTGCATTGGGATACCACGGGCCGAATTCACCCCTCCACTTT. The chain is built from TRBV12-3 or TRBV12-4 and TRBJ1-6; unclear D gene. CDR3 length: 17 residues. Trimming took off 8 bases at V and 7 bases at J, with 24 bases between the two ends.

On this clonotype itself: One junction end does not reproduce the germline sequence, and a read error may be involved. The V and J genes are TRBV6-1 and TRBJ2-1; 7 bases match TRBD2. This CDR3 is 17 amino acids long. Germline V lookup: CDR1 MNHNS, CDR2 SASEGT. The CDR3 sequence: CASRGRDSGSSYNEQLF. Written as DNA, the CDR3 is TGTGCCAGCAGAGGGAGGGACTCTGGGAGCTCCTACAATGAGCAGTTATTC.

Remarks on this clonotype: Sequence at one end of the junction differs from germline and may be a read error. The rearrangement links TRBV7-2 to TRBJ1-6; 8 bases line up with TRBD1. Per the germline V gene, CDR1 is SGHTA and CDR2 is FQGNSA. The CDR3 has 16 residues. In nucleotides, the CDR3 is TGTGCCAGCAGCTTAGATAGGACAGGGAGAAATTCACCCCTCAACTTT. Protein: CASSLDRTGRNSPLNF.

With regard to this clonotype: The conserved final phenylalanine or tryptophan is absent from the CDR3, which likely points to a read error. The chain uses TRBV11-2 and TRBJ1-6; D unclear. Per germline, CDR1 SGHAT and CDR2 FQNNGV. V lost 11 bases and J lost 10, with 15 bases in between. The CDR3 spans 12 residues. The chain's CDR3 is CASRPGNSPLHS. In DNA, the CDR3 is TGTGCCTCGCGACCGGGGAACTCACCCCTCCACTCT.

The V gene is TRBV28, the J gene TRBJ2-1, with TRBD2 identical over 10 bases. Losses at the gene ends were 8 bases for V and 4 bases for J; bases not matched to a gene: 29. CDR1 is MDHEN and CDR2 is SYDVKM in the germline V gene. This CDR3 has 22 amino acids. The CDR3 loop reads CASQKGFGTGTSVGPSYNEQFF. The CDR3 DNA reads as TGTGCCAGCCAAAAAGGGTTTGGAACAGGGACTAGCGTGGGCCCCTCTTACAATGAGCAGTTCTTC.

About this clonotype: As the CDR3 is not closed by the conserved phenylalanine or tryptophan, this likely results from a read error. The V gene is TRBV12-3 or TRBV12-4, the J gene TRBJ2-5; D is ambiguous. The length of the CDR3 is 14 residues. Trimming removed 6 bases from V and 5 bases from J, with 16 bases in between. The CDR3 loop is CASRSRLSSETQYL. For the CDR3, the DNA is TGTGCCAGCAGAAGCCGACTGTCATCGGAGACCCAGTACCTC.

Turning to this clonotype: A much more abundant neighbour one base away suggests this may be a read error. This chain connects TRBV4-2 to TRBJ2-1, with TRBD2 matching 8 bases. The CDR3 is made up of 15 amino acids. Germline V gene sequence: CDR1 LGHNA, CDR2 YNFKEQ. The CDR3 spells CVSSQDQGLGGEQLF. DNA for the CDR3: TGTGTCAGCAGCCAAGATCAGGGACTAGGCGGTGAGCAGCTCTTC.

As to this clonotype: This sequence may be a read error, since a much larger clone differs from it by one base. V is TRBV6-1 and J is TRBJ1-5; D ambiguous. V lost 1 base, J lost 7 bases, and 8 bases lay in between. CDR1 is MNHNS, CDR2 SASEGT, per germline. The CDR3 runs to 13 residues. In nucleotides, the CDR3 is TGTGCCAGCAGTGAAGGGTCGGCACAGCCCCAGCATTTT. It codes for CASSEGSAQPQHF.

The V gene is TRBV12-3 or TRBV12-4, the J gene TRBJ2-5, with D perhaps TRBD1 (6 bases). This CDR3 is 16 amino acids long. Trimming shortened V by 7 bases and J by 8 bases, and 26 bases separated the two germline ends. Here the CDR3 reads CASTALVAGELRTQYF. CDR3 bases: TGTGCCAGCACCGCCCTGGTGGCAGGGGAGCTACGAACCCAGTACTTC.

This clonotype was observed many times. The chain is built from TRBV6-1 and TRBJ1-4; 9 bases line up with TRBD1. V dropped 3 bases and J dropped 8; count of bases not matched to a gene: 4. This CDR3 has 14 amino acids. Germline lookup yields CDR1 MNHNS and CDR2 SASEGT. The chain's CDR3 is CASSDNRGQEKLFF. The CDR3 region has the DNA TGTGCCAGCAGTGACAACAGGGGGCAGGAAAAACTGTTTTTT.

Concerning this clonotype: One junction end disagrees with the germline gene, perhaps due to a read error. This chain uses TRBV10-1 with TRBJ2-7; D possibly corresponds to TRBD2 (6 bases). This CDR3 spans 13 amino acids. Germline CDR1 is WNHNN and CDR2 is SYGVQD (reference sequence). The CDR3 sequence is CTSSVRLGGEQYF. CDR3 coding DNA: TGCACCAGCAGTGTCCGACTGGGAGGCGAGCAGTACTTC.

To note about this clonotype: This CDR3 is missing its conserved last phenylalanine or tryptophan, likely due to a read error. The chain links TRBV29-1 to TRBJ2-2; D perhaps matches TRBD1 (5 bases). CDR1 SQVTM and CDR2 ANQGSEA come from the germline V gene. Trimming pared 7 bases from V and 5 bases from J, leaving 17 bases between. The CDR3 covers 14 residues. The CDR3 spells CSGQTQGLTGELFY. The CDR3 region has the DNA TGCAGCGGACAAACCCAGGGTTTAACCGGGGAGCTGTTTTAT.

This clonotype was recorded only once. The rearrangement uses TRBV6-1 and TRBJ1-1; TRBD1 matches at 9 bases. Per the germline V gene, CDR1 is MNHNS and CDR2 is SASEGT. The J segment lost 3 bases and the V segment lost 7 bases, leaving 3 bases of the junction unmatched. The CDR3 covers 13 residues. For the CDR3, the DNA is TGTGCCAGCAAGGGGACAGGGTACACTGAAGCTTTCTTT. Its translation: CASKGTGYTEAFF.

The chain links TRBV5-1 to TRBJ1-5, with TRBD1 identical over 7 bases. The CDR3 length is 17 residues. Germline CDR1 is SGHRS and CDR2 is YFSETQ. After removal of 0 bases from V and 1 base from J, the junction contained 7 bases not matched to a gene. The CDR3 loop is CASSLVAGGLSNQPQHF. The CDR3 nucleotides read TGCGCCAGCAGCTTGGTGGCAGGGGGGTTGAGCAATCAGCCCCAGCATTTT.

About this clonotype itself: Since the CDR3 does not end with the conserved phenylalanine or tryptophan, this likely comes from a read error. The chain employs TRBV29-1 and TRBJ2-3; D not resolved. The CDR3 runs 12 residues. Germline V gene lookup returns CDR1 SQVTM and CDR2 ANQGSEA. The CDR3 protein is CSVVPCTDAQYL. The CDR3 DNA is TGCAGCGTTGTACCGTGCACAGATGCGCAGTATCTT.

Worth noting for this clonotype: This clone may be a read error of a much larger clone one base away. This chain links TRBV12-3 or TRBV12-4 with TRBJ2-5, with D possibly TRBD1 on 5 matching bases. CDR3 length: 16 residues. V lost 5 bases and J lost 1, with 17 bases in between. The chain's CDR3 is CASSLIGARPQETQYF. The CDR3 coding sequence is TGTGCCAGCAGTCTTATAGGGGCGAGGCCCCAAGAGACCCAGTACTTC.

On this clonotype itself: Compared with germline, one end of the junction differs, possibly owing to a read error. The chain carries TRBV11-2 and TRBJ2-1; D might be TRBD2 (6 bases). This CDR3 is built from 16 residues. Germline CDR1 SGHAT, CDR2 FQNNGV. The CDR3, as DNA: TGTGCCAGCAGCCCCTATGACTGGGGGAGGAACGATGAGCTGTTCTTC. Its protein product is CASSPYDWGRNDELFF.

Concerning this clonotype: With a much larger clone just one base away, this may be a read error. V usage is TRBV7-9 and J usage is TRBJ2-5; the D gene is possibly TRBD2 (5 bases). Germline V CDR1 and CDR2: SEHNR, FQNEAQ (reference sequence). V lost 5 bases to trimming and J lost 0 bases, with 10 bases between them. This CDR3 is 14 amino acids long. The DNA of the CDR3 is TGTGCCAGCAGCCAATGGGAGTACCAAGAGACCCAGTACTTC. It specifies CASSQWEYQETQYF.

Points on this clonotype: Possible read error: a much larger clone is one base away. This sequence joins TRBV20-1 and TRBJ2-1, with no clear D. Per the germline V gene, CDR1 is DFQATT and CDR2 is SNEGSKA (reference sequence). The CDR3 is made up of 13 amino acids. CDR3 nucleotides: TGCAGTGCTAGAGATTTCACGATCGATGAGCAGTCCTTC. This translates into CSARDFTIDEQSF.

A word on this clonotype: One end of the junction fails to match germline, which may point to a read error. The rearrangement links TRBV6-5 to TRBJ2-1; TRBD1 or TRBD2 may be the D gene (5 bases each). Germline assignment: CDR1 MNHEY and CDR2 SVGAGI. This CDR3 is 14 amino acids long. The CDR3: CASSYGGSRDEQSF. The DNA of the CDR3 is TGTGCCAGCAGTTACGGAGGATCCAGGGATGAGCAATCCTTC.

This clonotype showed up many times. The chain has TRBV6-6 and TRBJ2-6; D is unclear. V dropped 6 bases and J dropped 0 bases, with 6 bases sitting between them. This CDR3 has 14 amino acids. The germline CDR1 and CDR2 sequences are MNHNY and SVGAGI (reference sequence). The DNA of the CDR3 is TGTGCCAGCAGGCGGAGCTCTGGGGCCAACGTCCTGACTTTC. This translates into CASRRSSGANVLTF.

Note on this clonotype: The missing conserved phenylalanine or tryptophan at the end of this CDR3 makes a read error likely. The V gene is TRBV30, the J gene TRBJ1-1; D not certain. The CDR3 spans 14 residues. CDR1 is GTSNPN, CDR2 SVGIG, per germline (reference sequence). CDR3 DNA sequence: TGTGTCTGGAGCCGACGACTGGGAGGGACTGAAGCTTTCATT. Translating gives CVWSRRLGGTEAFI.

As concerns this clonotype: One end of the junction fails to match germline, which may point to a read error. This rearrangement joins TRBV29-1 to TRBJ2-1; tentatively, D is TRBD1 (5 bases). From germline, CDR1 is SQVTM and CDR2 ANQGSEA. There are 10 residues in the CDR3. CDR3 residues: CSARQPGQLF. CDR3 sequence (DNA): TGCAGCGCCCGACAGCCTGGGCAGTTGTTC.

This clonotype was counted at least ten times. The rearrangement joins TRBV20-1 to TRBJ2-7; D not resolved. V was shortened by 3 bases and J by 5 bases, with 11 bases between the two germline ends. From germline, CDR1 is DFQATT and CDR2 SNEGSKA (reference sequence). The CDR3 has 12 residues. The CDR3 sequence: CSASEIGNEQYF. The DNA for the CDR3 is TGCAGTGCTAGCGAAATCGGCAACGAGCAGTACTTC.

To note about this clonotype: At one end the junction does not follow the germline gene, possibly because of a read error. The rearrangement links TRBV28 to TRBJ2-5; no clear D. CDR1 is MDHEN and CDR2 is SYDVKM in the germline V gene. CDR3 length: 14 residues. The CDR3 spells CASSLAQSRESQYF. The CDR3 DNA reads as TGTGCCAGCAGTTTAGCGCAATCAAGAGAGTCCCAGTACTTC.

Remarks on this clonotype: One end of the junction does not line up with germline, which may come from a read error. The J gene is TRBJ1-2, the V gene TRBV4-2, with D perhaps TRBD1 (5 bases). The germline V gene has CDR1 LGHNA and CDR2 YNFKEQ. This CDR3 has 14 residues. DNA of the CDR3: TGTGCCAGTAGCCAAAGGATCAGGGACTATGGCTACACCTTC. It codes for CASSQRIRDYGYTF.

As concerns this clonotype: Given a much more abundant clone one base away, this may be a read error. The genes are TRBV20-1 and TRBJ2-7; D uncertain. Germline V gene lookup returns CDR1 DFQATT and CDR2 SNEGSKA (reference sequence). The CDR3 totals 14 residues. This CDR3 reads CCALGRLPSREQYF. CDR3 nucleotide sequence: TGCTGTGCCCTTGGACGACTCCCTTCCCGGGAGCAGTACTTC.

Ten or more counts support this clonotype. The DNA for the CDR3 is TGCAGCGTTGGTAGGGACAGTTCCTACGAGCAGTACTTC. Translating gives CSVGRDSSYEQYF. V usage is TRBV29-1 and J usage is TRBJ2-7; TRBD1 agrees at 7 bases. CDR1 and CDR2 from the germline V gene are SQVTM and ANQGSEA. The CDR3 has 13 residues. After removal of 4 bases from V and 1 base from J, the junction contained 4 bases not matched to a gene.

At least ten counts were recorded for this clonotype. The chain combines TRBV29-1 with TRBJ2-5, with D unclear. The CDR3 extends over 14 amino acids. Germline CDR1 and CDR2: SQVTM and ANQGSEA. Trimming pared 0 bases from V and 4 bases from J, leaving 12 bases between. This chain's CDR3 is CSVEDLADGETQYF. The CDR3 nucleotides read TGCAGCGTTGAAGATCTGGCGGATGGAGAGACCCAGTACTTC.